This T cell receptor (beta chain) was sequenced in a study of cytomegalovirus exposure and HLA in healthy donors. This clone was seen a few times. With 60 Vbeta and 13 Jbeta primers, the PCR was carried out. The data were produced by immunoSEQ multiplex PCR, yet TCRdb's version contains in-frame clones alone and is incomplete. This sample has about 89,000 clones, with about 67% found just once. The CDR3 consists of 16 residues. CDR1 and CDR2 (germline): SGHRS, YFSETQ. V was trimmed by 0 bases and J by 6 bases, leaving 19 bases between them. Sequencing input: PBMCs. The chain has TRBV5-1 and TRBJ2-7; perhaps TRBD1 as D (5 bases). This clonotype was obtained from a man aged 25-40 years in good health and CMV-seronegative. CDR3: CASSLARPGMALEQYF. The CDR3 DNA is TGCGCCAGCAGCTTGGCCCGGCCAGGGATGGCTCTCGAGCAGTACTTC. Together with reference TRBV5-1 and TRBJ2-7, the CDR3 gives the full variable domain: KAGVTQTPRYLIKTRGQQVTLSCSPISGHRSVSWYQQTPGQGLQFLFEYFSETQRNKGNFPGRFSGRQFSNSRSEMNVSTLELGDSALYLCASSLARPGMALEQYFGPGTRLTVT.